The text below deals with one T cell receptor (beta chain). The data originate from a study of monozygotic twins with inflammatory bowel disease. This CDR3 is built from 14 residues. Per germline, CDR1 KGHSH and CDR2 LQKENI. After re-calling the 5' RACE reads, TCRdb lists one entry per CDR3 protein, DNA absent. Its table lists under 150,000 distinct CDR3 sequences. The receptor was isolated from a human donor with ulcerative colitis or Crohn's disease, or a healthy co-twin of an affected twin (not recorded which). Material for sequencing was blood. V gene TRBV18 combines with J gene TRBJ2-1; without DNA, the TCRdb call of TRBD1 cannot be checked. The CDR3 loop is CASSPDRGVNEQFF.